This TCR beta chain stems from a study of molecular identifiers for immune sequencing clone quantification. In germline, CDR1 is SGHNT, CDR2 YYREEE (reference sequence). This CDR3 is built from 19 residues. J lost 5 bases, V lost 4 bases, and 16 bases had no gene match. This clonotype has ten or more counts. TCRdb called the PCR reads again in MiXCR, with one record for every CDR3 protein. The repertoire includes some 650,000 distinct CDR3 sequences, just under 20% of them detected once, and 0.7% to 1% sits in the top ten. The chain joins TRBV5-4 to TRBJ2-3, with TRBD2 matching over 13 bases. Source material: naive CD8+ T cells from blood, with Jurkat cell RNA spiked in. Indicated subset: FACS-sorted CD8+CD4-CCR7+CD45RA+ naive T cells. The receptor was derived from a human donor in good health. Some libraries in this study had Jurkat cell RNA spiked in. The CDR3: CASSPRTSGRLISRDTQYF. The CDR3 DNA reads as TGTGCCAGCAGCCCACGGACTAGCGGGAGACTAATTTCGAGAGATACGCAGTATTTT.